Presented here are 10 T cell receptor beta chains from one specimen sequenced in a study of PD-L1 blockade in urothelial cancer. Sequencing was performed with immunoSEQ multiplex PCR; in TCRdb, only in-frame clones are kept and a portion is missing. Among some 100,000 clones listed, about 89% were seen once. The specimen comprised PBMCs, sampled around atezolizumab (anti-PD-L1) treatment. All receptors come from a woman aged 80 or over with urothelial cancer.

The V gene is TRBV18, the J gene TRBJ1-5, with TRBD1 identical over 8 bases. Germline CDR1 is KGHSH and CDR2 is LQKENI. Trimming at V came to 4 bases and at J to 0 bases, leaving 2 bases not matched to a gene. The CDR3 covers 15 residues. This CDR3 reads CASSQDRASNQPQHF. For the CDR3, the DNA is TGTGCCAGCTCACAGGACAGGGCTAGCAATCAGCCCCAGCATTTT. Full variable domain (remainder filled in from reference TRBV18 and TRBJ1-5): NAGVMQNPRHLVRRRGQEARLRCSPMKGHSHVYWYRQLPEEGLKFMVYLQKENIIDESGMPKERFSAEFPKEGPSILRIQQVVRGDSAAYFCASSQDRASNQPQHFGDGTRLSIL.

The chain combines TRBV28 with TRBJ2-7; 8 nucleotides agree with TRBD1. From germline, CDR1 is MDHEN and CDR2 SYDVKM. The CDR3 is made up of 15 amino acids. V was clipped by 5 bases and J by 5 bases; unmatched bases: 11. CDR3 protein: CASSPPDRVRDEQYF. For the CDR3, the DNA is TGTGCCAGCAGTCCGCCGGACAGGGTGAGGGACGAGCAGTACTTC.

CDR3: CASTGIPLYGYTF. The CDR3 DNA is TGTGCCAGCACAGGGATCCCCCTATATGGCTACACCTTC. The chain uses TRBV27 and TRBJ1-2, with a tentative D call TRBD1 (5 bases). Germline V gives CDR1 MNHEY, CDR2 SMNVEV (reference sequence). Trimming left V 7 bases short and J 5 bases short, with 14 bases between. The CDR3 is 13 residues long.

V and J are TRBV7-8 and TRBJ1-5, with D tentatively TRBD1 (5 bases). Trimming cost V 5 bases and J 0 bases, with 14 bases left between them. Germline loops: CDR1 SGHVS, CDR2 FQNEAQ. The CDR3 loop spans 16 amino acids. This chain's CDR3 is CASSPRQIYSNQPQHF. The CDR3, as DNA: TGTGCCAGCAGCCCACGACAGATTTATAGCAATCAGCCCCAGCATTTT. Filled out from reference TRBV7-8 and TRBJ1-5, the complete variable domain reads GAGVSQSPRYKVAKRGQDVALRCDPISGHVSLFWYQQALGQGPEFLTYFQNEAQLDKSGLPSDRFFAERPEGSVSTLKIQRTQQEDSAVYLCASSPRQIYSNQPQHFGDGTRLSIL.

The chain links TRBV28 to TRBJ2-3, with 8 nucleotides matching TRBD2. The germline gives CDR1 MDHEN, CDR2 SYDVKM. The CDR3 covers 15 residues. Trimming took 5 bases from V and 3 from J; bases not matched to a gene: 7. The chain's CDR3 is CASSRSGSGTDTQYF. The CDR3 DNA reads as TGTGCCAGCAGTAGAAGCGGGAGTGGAACAGATACGCAGTATTTT.

The V and J genes are TRBV10-3 and TRBJ2-7; 12 bases map to TRBD2. This CDR3 comprises 16 residues. Germline V gives CDR1 ENHRY, CDR2 SYGVKD. The ends lost 10 bases at V and 7 bases at J; junction bases unmatched: 17. The CDR3 sequence: CASKTSGSVLVGEQYF. The CDR3 nucleotides are TGTGCCAGTAAGACTAGCGGGAGCGTGTTAGTCGGGGAGCAGTACTTC.

The chain joins TRBV10-3 to TRBJ2-2; 7 nucleotides match TRBD1. Germline CDR1 ENHRY, CDR2 SYGVKD. There are 16 residues in the CDR3. J lost 4 bases, V lost 4 bases, and 9 bases had no gene match. The CDR3: CAISGPGTASTGELFF. CDR3 sequence (DNA): TGTGCCATCAGTGGGCCAGGGACAGCTTCCACCGGGGAGCTGTTTTTT.

The rearrangement joins TRBV30 to TRBJ1-1, with TRBD1 matching over 12 bases. The V segment lost 8 bases and the J segment 1 base; nucleotides outside the gene matches: 14. The CDR3 has 17 residues. Germline CDR1 GTSNPN, CDR2 SVGIG (reference sequence). As DNA, the CDR3 is TGTGCCGGCTCCCCGGGGACAGGGGGCTGGGGGAACACTGAAGCTTTCTTT. This translates into CAGSPGTGGWGNTEAFF.

J is TRBJ2-3 and V is TRBV5-1; D is possibly TRBD1 (6 bases). The CDR3 runs 14 residues. Trimming pared 4 bases from V and 2 bases from J, leaving 11 bases between. The germline V gene has CDR1 SGHRS and CDR2 YFSETQ. CDR3 nucleotide sequence: TGCGCCAGCAGCGCCACAGGGATCACAGATACGCAGTATTTT. It specifies CASSATGITDTQYF.

The CDR3 loop reads CASSLAGGRAMAEAFF. Here the CDR3 DNA reads TGCGCCAGCAGCTTAGCGGGAGGGAGGGCTATGGCTGAAGCTTTCTTT. The chain is built from TRBV5-1 and TRBJ1-1; D gene unclear. The CDR3 length is 16 residues. V dropped 2 bases and J dropped 6 bases, with 20 bases sitting between them. Germline V lookup: CDR1 SGHRS, CDR2 YFSETQ.